What follows is one TCR beta chain and its context. Its target is not known. These data come from a study of cytomegalovirus exposure and HLA in healthy donors. Regarding the study as a whole: Both high specificity and high sensitivity reportedly marked the classifier's diagnosis of cytomegalovirus status. CMV antigen specificity of a few CMV-associated chains was confirmed in vitro. Apparent HLA restriction characterized most CMV-associated TCR beta chains in a later analysis. When presence/absence was analysed, sequencing depth was taken to be roughly uniform across donors.

Vbeta (60) and Jbeta (13) primers were used in the PCR. Libraries were prepared by immunoSEQ multiplex PCR; TCRdb keeps only in-frame clonotypes and omits some of them. This table has approximately 170,000 clones, 70% to 90% appearing once. V gave up 6 bases and J gave up 2 bases, with 10 bases separating them. Germline CDR1 is MNHEY and CDR2 is SVGAGI. This CDR3 is built from 13 residues. This rearrangement joins TRBV6-5 to TRBJ1-2, with D perhaps TRBD1 (5 bases). The receptor was derived from a man aged 25 to 40 in good health and CMV-seropositive. The specimen was PBMCs. The CDR3 loop is CASRPDRNYGYTF. For the CDR3, the DNA is TGTGCCAGCAGACCCGACAGAAACTATGGCTACACCTTC.